This TCR beta chain emerged from a study of CD8 T cells in Susac syndrome. Study observations and caveats: The study admitted that it had a relatively small number of individuals in its TCR sequencing and HLA analysis. The total CD8+ repertoires yielded more than 15 Susac-specific public clones and the CD8+ TEMRA repertoires yielded about 5. Susac syndrome CD8+ repertoires were clonally expanded, most strongly in CD8+ TEMRA cells.

Details on this clonotype: Its matching antigen is unknown.

The V gene's germline CDR1 is GTSNPN and CDR2 SVGIG (reference sequence). The CDR3 sequence is 11 residues long. V shed 2 bases and J shed 6 bases, with 8 bases lying between them. The RNA, about 0.45 to 1 ug, was put through reverse transcription using random hexamers. Amplification of TCR beta CDR3 by immunoSEQ multiplex PCR spanned 54 Vbeta and 13 Jbeta. MiXCR, run by TCRdb on the immunoSEQ multiplex PCR reads, gives a single entry per CDR3 protein. The table has 100,000 to 150,000 distinct CDR3 sequences, around 94% seen once; the top ten hold more than 0.25%. This TCR derives from a human donor with Susac syndrome. Sequenced input: CD8+ T cells from PBMCs. This chain connects TRBV30 to TRBJ2-7; D unresolved. In DNA form, the CDR3 reads TGTGCCTGGAGTCCAGTGGGCGAGCAGTACTTC. Translating it yields CAWSPVGEQYF.